This T cell receptor (beta chain) was obtained from a study of neoadjuvant anti-PD-1 for oral cavity cancer. Study-wide context: Patients mostly received three to four biweekly nivolumab doses at 3 mg/kg before surgery.

This clone was seen a handful of times. The assay was immunoSEQ multiplex PCR, and TCRdb's table has in-frame clones only and misses some. The sample holds more than 8,000 clones; approximately 59% are singletons and the top ten take about 4.5%. Time point given: after neoadjuvant nivolumab, at surgical resection. The patients had HPV-negative, locally advanced oral cavity squamous cell carcinoma. The germline CDR1 and CDR2 sequences are LNHDA and SQIVND (reference sequence). Trimming removed 7 bases from V and 6 bases from J; junction bases left unmatched: 8. The CDR3 covers 15 residues. The sequencing here drew on PBMCs, taken after nivolumab (anti-PD-1) treatment. The chain employs TRBV19 and TRBJ2-1; 11 nucleotides line up with TRBD2. The TCR was taken from a person aged 35 to 85 with oral cavity squamous cell carcinoma. The CDR3 reads CASISIAGGGNEQFF. The CDR3 region has the DNA TGTGCCAGTATATCCATAGCGGGAGGGGGCAATGAGCAGTTCTTC.